These 19 T cell receptor beta chains share one sample of origin, sequenced in a study of T cell responses to AZD1222 COVID-19 vaccine. Libraries were prepared by immunoSEQ multiplex PCR; TCRdb keeps only in-frame clonotypes and omits some of them. The sample consists of some 130,000 clones, roughly nine tenths of them appearing once. The sequences come from peripheral blood, collected on day 0 of AZD1222 vaccination. These receptor sequences come from an adult in good health.

The chain links TRBV27 to TRBJ2-1; TRBD2 matches 9 bases. V shed 4 bases, J shed 3 bases, and the junction held 4 bases outside the gene matches. Germline CDR1 and CDR2: MNHEY and SMNVEV (reference sequence). The CDR3 covers 15 residues. CDR3 nucleotide sequence: TGTGCCAGCAGTTATGTAGCGGGGGTCTACAATGAGCAGTTCTTC. It translates to CASSYVAGVYNEQFF.

Judged by abundance, this clone is medium-sized. The CDR3 coding sequence is TGTGCCATCAGCGCCTCGCGGGACTCTGGGACTGAAGCTTTCTTT. Its translation is CAISASRDSGTEAFF. The chain uses TRBV10-3 and TRBJ1-1; D may be TRBD1 (5 bases). Trimming pared 6 bases from V and 5 bases from J, leaving 19 bases between. The CDR3 length is 15 residues. Germline V gene data show CDR1 as ENHRY and CDR2 as SYGVKD.

This chain connects TRBV27 to TRBJ1-2; 7 positions match TRBD1. Germline V gene sequence: CDR1 MNHEY, CDR2 SMNVEV (reference sequence). The CDR3 is 13 amino acids. The trim removed 6 bases at V and 5 bases at J, leaving 6 bases unmatched. The CDR3 reads CASSSSRGYGYTF. The CDR3 nucleotides are TGTGCCAGCAGCTCGTCCAGGGGGTATGGCTACACCTTC.

The V and J genes are TRBV7-2 and TRBJ2-7; D call uncertain. CDR1 SGHTA and CDR2 FQGNSA come from the germline V gene. The V end was cut by 4 bases, the J end by 4 bases, with 8 bases between. This CDR3 comprises 12 residues. The CDR3 here is CASSSDQYEQYF. As DNA, the CDR3 is TGTGCCAGCAGCTCGGACCAGTACGAGCAGTACTTC.

This clone appeared a single time. The rearrangement joins TRBV10-3 to TRBJ2-1; D is undetermined. V was pared by 2 bases and J by 5 bases, with 4 bases between. Germline CDR1 is ENHRY and CDR2 is SYGVKD. This CDR3 is built from 12 residues. The CDR3: CAISERNNEQFF. In DNA form, the CDR3 reads TGTGCCATCAGTGAGCGAAACAATGAGCAGTTCTTC.

The rearrangement links TRBV6-5 to TRBJ1-1; D possibly corresponds to TRBD1 (5 bases). The germline V gene encodes CDR1 MNHEY and CDR2 SVGAGI. The V end lost 7 bases, the J end lost 3 bases, and 18 bases lay between the germline ends. The CDR3 loop spans 15 amino acids. The CDR3 here is CASNSGQGSDTEAFF. In nucleotides, the CDR3 is TGTGCCAGCAATTCGGGTCAGGGCTCGGACACTGAAGCTTTCTTT.

CDR3: CASSGEYNEQFF. DNA of the CDR3: TGTGCCTCTAGCGGGGAGTACAATGAGCAGTTCTTC. The chain joins TRBV30 to TRBJ2-1, with 9 bases identical to TRBD2. CDR3 size: 12 residues. V trimming: 7 bases; J trimming: 4 bases; junction bases outside the gene matches: 2. In germline, CDR1 is GTSNPN, CDR2 SVGIG (reference sequence).

The V call is TRBV9, the J call TRBJ2-5, with a possible D match to TRBD1 (6 bases). With 4 bases removed from V and 3 bases from J, the gap between germline ends came to 13 bases. The germline gives CDR1 SGDLS, CDR2 YYNGEE. This CDR3 contains 14 residues. The CDR3 spells CASSPRTAEETQYF. The CDR3 DNA follows: TGTGCCAGCAGCCCTCGGACAGCAGAAGAGACCCAGTACTTC.

V gene TRBV18 combines with J gene TRBJ1-1, with D unclear. This CDR3 region has 15 residues. Germline V gene sequence: CDR1 KGHSH, CDR2 LQKENI. Trimming shortened V by 1 base and J by 3 bases, and 12 bases separated the two germline ends. CDR3 bases: TGTGCCAGCTCACCACAGAGCCAGGCGCACACTGAAGCTTTCTTT. It specifies CASSPQSQAHTEAFF.

This sequence joins TRBV7-2 and TRBJ2-7, with 8 bases aligning to TRBD1. CDR1 and CDR2 from the germline V gene are SGHTA and FQGNSA. Trimming cost V 8 bases and J 4 bases; bases outside gene matches: 10. This CDR3 has 14 residues. This CDR3 reads CASGQPGGWYEQYF. CDR3 DNA sequence: TGTGCCAGCGGGCAACCAGGGGGCTGGTACGAGCAGTACTTC.

A word on this clone: Other DNA sequences in this sample translate to the same CDR3. The J gene is TRBJ2-7, the V gene TRBV11-2; D is undetermined. Germline V gives CDR1 SGHAT, CDR2 FQNNGV. The V and J ends lost 0 bases and 3 bases respectively, with 6 bases between them. The CDR3 is 13 residues long. The CDR3 spells CASSLDRVYEQYF. In nucleotides, the CDR3 is TGTGCCAGCAGCTTAGATAGGGTCTACGAGCAGTACTTC.

This CDR3 reads CASSLTRPVYEQYF. CDR3 coding DNA: TGTGCCAGCAGCCTCACCCGCCCAGTCTACGAGCAGTACTTC. The chain uses TRBV2 and TRBJ2-7; D is unresolved. CDR1 is SNHLY and CDR2 is FYNNEI in the germline V gene. The V gene lost 6 bases and the J gene lost 3 bases, with 15 bases spanning the gap. There are 14 residues in the CDR3.

This clone is a singleton in its sample. The rearrangement links TRBV5-8 to TRBJ1-2; no reliable D call. This CDR3 spans 14 amino acids. V was cut by 0 bases and J by 8 bases, with 14 bases left in between. Germline V gene lookup returns CDR1 SGHTS and CDR2 YDEGEE. The chain's CDR3 is CASSLVVGRQGYTF. The CDR3 DNA is TGTGCCAGCAGCTTGGTGGTAGGGAGGCAGGGCTACACCTTC.

The CDR3, as DNA: TGCAGCGTTGTTGTGAGTGGAGGGTACGGCTCACCCCTCCACTTT. Its translation: CSVVVSGGYGSPLHF. This chain joins TRBV29-1 and TRBJ1-6, with no clear D. There are 15 residues in the CDR3. V was pared by 4 bases and J by 10 bases, with 20 bases between. Per germline, CDR1 SQVTM and CDR2 ANQGSEA.

J is TRBJ1-1 and V is TRBV1. TRBV1 is recorded as a pseudogene. The CDR3 is made up of 14 amino acids. The CDR3 DNA reads TGCACCAGCAGAAGTTTGGGGGTAGGGACTGAAGCTTTCTTT. Translated, it gives CTSRSLGVGTEAFF.

The chain joins TRBV7-3 to TRBJ1-1, with a weak D call TRBD1 (5 bases). CDR3 length equals 15 residues. The germline V and J ends were trimmed by 2 bases and 4 bases, with 14 bases remaining between them. Germline lookup yields CDR1 SGHTA and CDR2 FQGTGA. The CDR3 bases are TGTGCCAGCAGCTTACTGGGGGGAGTAGGCACTGAAGCTTTCTTT. Protein: CASSLLGGVGTEAFF.

This chain links TRBV10-3 with TRBJ1-6; D is ambiguous. The CDR3 is 15 amino acids. From germline, CDR1 is ENHRY and CDR2 SYGVKD. V was trimmed by 10 bases and J by 0 bases, leaving 13 bases between them. CDR3 in DNA: TGTGCCACCCGCAGAACGAGCTCCTATAATTCACCCCTCCACTTT. This sequence encodes CATRRTSSYNSPLHF.

V and J are TRBV20-1 and TRBJ2-2; no clear D. V lost 6 bases to trimming and J lost 5 bases, with 7 bases between them. The CDR3 is made up of 11 amino acids. Germline V gene lookup returns CDR1 DFQATT and CDR2 SNEGSKA (reference sequence). DNA of the CDR3: TGCAGTGCCCCCGTAACCGGGGAGCTGTTTTTT. As protein: CSAPVTGELFF.

This chain uses TRBV14 with TRBJ2-3; D not certain. The germline V and J ends were trimmed by 4 bases and 2 bases, with 13 bases remaining between them. Germline V lookup: CDR1 SGHDN, CDR2 FVKESK. This CDR3 spans 15 amino acids. DNA for the CDR3: TGTGCCAGCAGCCTAGGTCGGTCCTACACAGATACGCAGTATTTT. Protein product: CASSLGRSYTDTQYF.